The T cell receptor beta chain under discussion was sequenced for a study of blood T cells in healthy people across ages. Regarding the study as a whole: A strong correlation was seen between TCR beta diversity and naive T cell percentage.

Comment on this clonotype: Its specificity is unknown.

A second PCR, run for roughly 7 to 12 cycles, used a sample-barcoded 5' primer plus a J-beta primer mix. TCRdb re-derived calls from the 5' RACE reads in MiXCR, one entry per CDR3 protein. The top ten clones hold approximately 0.79% of a sample with around 1,000,000 distinct CDR3 sequences, 20% to 25% of them seen once. Germline lookup yields CDR1 SGHRS and CDR2 YFSETQ. The CDR3 sequence is 15 residues long. Between the trimmed V and J ends, which lost 2 bases and 1 base, there was a span of 10 bases. This sample also appeared in a second study, on T cells of mothers and their children.

The V gene is TRBV5-1, the J gene TRBJ2-1; D remains ambiguous. Sequenced material: blood. The sequence was collected from a girl aged 2 to 9 in good health. The CDR3 DNA reads as TGCGCCAGCAGCTTTTTGGTAACTTCCTACAATGAGCAGTTCTTC. This translates into CASSFLVTSYNEQFF. The full variable domain, with the rest looked up from reference TRBV5-1 and TRBJ2-1, is KAGVTQTPRYLIKTRGQQVTLSCSPISGHRSVSWYQQTPGQGLQFLFEYFSETQRNKGNFPGRFSGRQFSNSRSEMNVSTLELGDSALYLCASSFLVTSYNEQFFGPGTRLTVL.